The clone carrying this T cell receptor beta chain has more than one count but fewer than ten. Its specificity is not known. The data derive from a study of post-analysis software for immune sequencing data. The CDR3 runs to 14 residues. Germline V CDR1 and CDR2: GTSNPN, SVGIG (reference sequence). V was cut by 1 base and J by 2 bases, with 12 bases left in between. Overall study results and limits: Batch-matched samples strongly co-clustered by F measure. About five TRBV segments, including TRBV5-6, TRBV5-1 and TRBV20-1, were more frequent in patients than controls.

cDNA libraries of TCR beta carried unique molecular identifiers. Each sample of roughly 1 to 11 million input T cells yielded around 500,000 cDNA molecules, so each molecule approximated one T cell. TCRdb re-derived calls from the PCR reads in MiXCR, one entry per CDR3 protein. Of some 890,000 distinct CDR3 sequences listed, approximately 57% are singletons. The chain employs TRBV30 and TRBJ2-7; D not certain. Sequencing input: blood. The clonotype comes from a girl between 10 and 17 years old with multiple sclerosis. The CDR3 nucleotides read TGTGCCTGGAGTGCTTTGTCTCGTACCTACGAGCAGTACTTC. Its translation is CAWSALSRTYEQYF.